This TCR beta chain was identified in a study of blood T cell repertoires in COVID-19. Study background: Some COVID-19 samples were acute and others convalescent; all came from the United States, Italy and Spain.

Source study methods: Nucleated cell counts were estimated from reference gene primer amplification. The assay was immunoSEQ multiplex PCR, and TCRdb's table has in-frame clones only and misses some. That table is the source of V, J and clone size, and D and trimming were worked out from the DNA. The repertoire has just under 50,000 clones, 79% of them found once; the top ten carry 20% to 30%. This sequence was found in a man between 65 and 80 years old with acute or convalescent COVID-19. Source material: peripheral blood.

The CDR3 region has the DNA TGTGCCAGCAGCTCCGACGCGCAAGGCGGTACGCAGTATTTT. Its protein product is CASSSDAQGGTQYF. V and J are TRBV6-4 and TRBJ2-3; D gene unclear. CDR3 length: 14 residues. Trimming cost V 6 bases and J 8 bases, with 18 bases left between them. CDR1 and CDR2 (germline): MRHNA, SNTAGT.